This T cell receptor (beta chain) was recorded in a study of graft-versus-host responses after intestinal transplantation. Background on the study: Every transplant recipient was induced with anti-thymocyte globulin, then maintained on tacrolimus and steroids for approximately three years. Study-wide results and limits: GvH clones were found in recipient marrow; some appeared first in ileum or blood.

V was clipped by 5 bases and J by 4 bases; unmatched bases: 5. Looked up from germline, CDR1 is SEHNR and CDR2 is FQNEAQ (reference sequence). The CDR3 contains 14 residues. TCRdb's copy holds only in-frame clones and misses some; the assay was immunoSEQ multiplex PCR. The data contain roughly 120,000 clones, about 92% of them seen just once; the ten biggest clones take up approximately 1%. For this clone: The target antigen is unknown.

This material consisted of unstimulated CD8+ T cells sorted from spleen or lymph node cells, taken before transplant. The TCR sequence derives from a human donor who was the organ donor for an intestinal transplant. This chain joins TRBV7-9 and TRBJ2-5; 9 positions match TRBD2. The CDR3 bases are TGTGCCAGCAGCCCGAGCGGGAGGTTAGAGACCCAGTACTTC. As protein: CASSPSGRLETQYF.